These 7 T cell receptor beta chains were all obtained from the same sample, sequenced in a study of radiation and T cells in renal cell carcinoma. This sample's time point: blood 2 weeks post-SBRT. Treatment specified: 15 Gy SBRT to primary tumor, nephrectomy 4 weeks later. Clones were read by immunoSEQ multiplex PCR, and TCRdb kept only the in-frame ones, dropping some. This sample has tens of thousands of clones, with about 80% found just once. This sample comprised blood, obtained from a patient whose treatment included radiotherapy and nephrectomy. All receptors come from a man aged 60 to 75 with renal cell carcinoma.

This rearrangement joins TRBV7-8 to TRBJ2-7; TRBD1 or TRBD2 may be the D gene (5 bases each). Trimming cost V 5 bases and J 6 bases, with 14 bases left between them. The CDR3 has 13 amino acids. Looked up from germline, CDR1 is SGHVS and CDR2 is FQNEAQ. CDR3 nucleotides: TGTGCCAGCAGCCTACAGCTCGGGACCGAGCAGTACGTC. Residues: CASSLQLGTEQYV.

This clone was picked up a small number of times. The chain carries TRBV6-1 and TRBJ2-5; D uncertain. The V end was cut by 6 bases, the J end by 5 bases, with 19 bases between. The CDR3 contains 15 residues. Germline V gene sequence: CDR1 MNHNS, CDR2 SASEGT. The CDR3 loop reads CASRNSGAPQETQYF. CDR3 nucleotide sequence: TGTGCCAGCAGAAACTCAGGAGCGCCCCAGGAGACCCAGTACTTC.

The rearrangement joins TRBV19 to TRBJ1-1; 10 nucleotides line up with TRBD1. Unmatched junction bases numbered 4, after V lost 3 bases and J lost 6 bases. The CDR3 loop spans 14 amino acids. In germline, CDR1 is LNHDA, CDR2 SQIVND (reference sequence). In nucleotides, the CDR3 is TGTGCCAGTAGTATCGACAGGGGGCTGGCTGAAGCTTTCTTT. Protein sequence: CASSIDRGLAEAFF.

The sample holds a few counts of this clone. The chain's CDR3 is CSVDPGTVEAFF. The CDR3 coding sequence is TGCAGCGTTGACCCTGGGACAGTCGAAGCTTTCTTT. This chain connects TRBV29-1 to TRBJ1-1; 7 bases agree with TRBD1. The CDR3 sequence is 12 residues long. Germline V gene data show CDR1 as SQVTM and CDR2 as ANQGSEA. V trimming: 3 bases; J trimming: 8 bases; junction bases outside the gene matches: 6.

This clone came up many times. In nucleotides, the CDR3 is TGTGCCAGCAGCGTTCAGGACGATGAGCAGTTCTTC. Translated: CASSVQDDEQFF. The V and J genes are TRBV9 and TRBJ2-1; D ambiguous. Germline loops: CDR1 SGDLS, CDR2 YYNGEE. Deletions cut 2 bases from V and 8 bases from J, with 8 bases between. CDR3 size: 12 residues.

Points on this clone: The sample contains more than one DNA sequence encoding this CDR3. The chain recombines TRBV5-6 with TRBJ2-1; no definite D call. The CDR3 has 15 residues. Trimming stripped 0 bases from V and 9 bases from J, with 16 bases between. The V gene's germline CDR1 is SGHDT and CDR2 YYEEEE. CDR3 coding DNA: TGTGCCAGCAGCTTGGGACAAGGTTTCGAAGGTGAGCAGTTCTTC. It yields the protein CASSLGQGFEGEQFF.

The chain couples TRBV28 to TRBJ2-3; maybe TRBD2 (5 bases). Trimming pared 1 base from V and 5 bases from J, leaving 7 bases between. Per the germline V gene, CDR1 is MDHEN and CDR2 is SYDVKM. CDR3 length equals 13 residues. CDR3 loop: CASSLYREDTQYF. In nucleotides, the CDR3 is TGTGCCAGCAGTTTATATCGGGAAGATACGCAGTATTTT.